This T cell receptor (beta chain) was documented in a study of PD-1 blockade in classical Hodgkin lymphoma. Study-wide background: A 3 mg/kg intravenous dose of nivolumab was received by patients every 2 weeks. Study-wide findings and caveats: In CD4+ cells, TCR diversity went up significantly by C4D1, but in CD8+ cells it did not.

The repertoire was sequenced with immunoSEQ multiplex PCR; TCRdb's copy has only in-frame clones and lacks some. The data hold tens of thousands of clones, with nearly 80% observed a single time. The CDR3 has 13 residues. V was pared by 5 bases and J by 5 bases, with 12 bases between. The germline V gene has CDR1 SGHVS and CDR2 FQNEAQ. As concerns this clone: Its target is unknown.

The time point denotes: cycle 4 day 1 (C4D1), after five to seven weeks of nivolumab. The patients all showed relapse after autologous stem cell transplantation, while their brentuximab vedotin exposure varied. This chain connects TRBV7-8 to TRBJ2-5, with D tentatively TRBD1 (6 bases). The specimen was peripheral blood mononuclear cells (PBMCs), collected before the fourth cycle of nivolumab. The receptor was derived from a human donor with classical Hodgkin lymphoma. CDR3 loop: CASSLGHSETQYF. DNA for the CDR3: TGTGCCAGCAGCCTGGGACATTCGGAGACCCAGTACTTC.